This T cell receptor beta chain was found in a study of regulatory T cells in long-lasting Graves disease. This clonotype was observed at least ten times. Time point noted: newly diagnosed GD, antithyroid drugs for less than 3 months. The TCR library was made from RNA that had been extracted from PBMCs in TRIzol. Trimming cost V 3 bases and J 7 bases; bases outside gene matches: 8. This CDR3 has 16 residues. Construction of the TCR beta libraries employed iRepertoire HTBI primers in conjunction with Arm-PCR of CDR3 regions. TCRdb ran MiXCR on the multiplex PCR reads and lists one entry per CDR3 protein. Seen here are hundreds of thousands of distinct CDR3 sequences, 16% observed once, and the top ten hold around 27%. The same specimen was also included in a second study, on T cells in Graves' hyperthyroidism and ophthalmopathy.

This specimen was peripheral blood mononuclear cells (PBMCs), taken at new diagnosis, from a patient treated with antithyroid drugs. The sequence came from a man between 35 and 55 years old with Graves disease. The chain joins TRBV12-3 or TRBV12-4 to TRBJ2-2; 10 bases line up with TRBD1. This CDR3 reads CASSFTPGQGIGELFF. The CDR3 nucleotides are TGTGCCAGCAGTTTCACCCCGGGACAGGGGATCGGGGAGCTGTTTTTT.